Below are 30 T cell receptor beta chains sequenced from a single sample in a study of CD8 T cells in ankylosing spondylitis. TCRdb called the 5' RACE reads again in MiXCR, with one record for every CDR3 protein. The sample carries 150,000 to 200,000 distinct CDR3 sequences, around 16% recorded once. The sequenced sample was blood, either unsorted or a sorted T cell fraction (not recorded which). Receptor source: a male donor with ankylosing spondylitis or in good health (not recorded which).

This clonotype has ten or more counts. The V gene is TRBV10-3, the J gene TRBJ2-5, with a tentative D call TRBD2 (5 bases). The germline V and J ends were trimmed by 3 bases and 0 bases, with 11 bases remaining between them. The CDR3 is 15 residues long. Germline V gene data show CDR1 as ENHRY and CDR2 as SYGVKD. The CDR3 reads CAISEWTEDQETQYF. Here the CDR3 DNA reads TGTGCCATCAGTGAATGGACGGAGGACCAAGAGACCCAGTACTTC.

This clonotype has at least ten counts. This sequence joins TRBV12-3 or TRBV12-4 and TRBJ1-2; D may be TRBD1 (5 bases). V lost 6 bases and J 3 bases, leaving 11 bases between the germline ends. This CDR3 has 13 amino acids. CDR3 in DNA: TGTGCCAGCAGCATCGCAGGGCACTATGGCTACACCTTC. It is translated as CASSIAGHYGYTF.

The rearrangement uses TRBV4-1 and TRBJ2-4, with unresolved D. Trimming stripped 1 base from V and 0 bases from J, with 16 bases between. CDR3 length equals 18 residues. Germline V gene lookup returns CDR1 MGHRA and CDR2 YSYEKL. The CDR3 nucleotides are TGCGCCAGCAGCCAAGGACCCCCAACGGGCCTAGCCAAAAACATTCAGTACTTC. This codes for CASSQGPPTGLAKNIQYF.

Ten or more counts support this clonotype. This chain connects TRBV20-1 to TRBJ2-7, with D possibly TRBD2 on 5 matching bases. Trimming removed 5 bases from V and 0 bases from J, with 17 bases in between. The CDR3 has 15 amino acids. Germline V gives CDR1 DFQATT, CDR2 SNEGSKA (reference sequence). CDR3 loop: CSADTERYLSYEQYF. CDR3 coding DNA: TGCAGTGCTGATACAGAGCGGTACCTCTCCTACGAGCAGTACTTC.

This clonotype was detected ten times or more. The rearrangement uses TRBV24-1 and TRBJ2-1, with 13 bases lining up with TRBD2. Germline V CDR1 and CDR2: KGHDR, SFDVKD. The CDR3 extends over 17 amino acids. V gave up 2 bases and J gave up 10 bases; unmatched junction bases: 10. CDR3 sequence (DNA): TGTGCCACCAGTGATTCACCGGGACTAGCGGGATCGGGGGAGCAGTTCTTC. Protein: CATSDSPGLAGSGEQFF.

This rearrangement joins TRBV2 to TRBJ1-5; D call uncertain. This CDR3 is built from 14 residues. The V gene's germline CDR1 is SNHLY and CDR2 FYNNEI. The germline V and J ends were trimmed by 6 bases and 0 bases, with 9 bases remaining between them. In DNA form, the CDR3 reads TGTGCCAGCAGGGTGGACCATAGCAATCAGCCCCAGCATTTT. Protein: CASRVDHSNQPQHF.

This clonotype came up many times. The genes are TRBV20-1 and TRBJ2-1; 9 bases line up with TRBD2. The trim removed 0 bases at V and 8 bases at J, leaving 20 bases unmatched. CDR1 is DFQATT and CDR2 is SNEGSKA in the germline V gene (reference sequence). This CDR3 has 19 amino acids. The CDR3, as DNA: TGCAGTGCTAGAGATCTTTCCGCTTCTGCTAGCGGGAAATACGATGAGCAGTTCTTC. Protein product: CSARDLSASASGKYDEQFF.

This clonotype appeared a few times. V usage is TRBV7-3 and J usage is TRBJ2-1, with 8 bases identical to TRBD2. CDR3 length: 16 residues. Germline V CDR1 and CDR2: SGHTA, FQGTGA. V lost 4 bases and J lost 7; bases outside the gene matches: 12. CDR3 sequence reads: CASSSRAGEFWNEQFF. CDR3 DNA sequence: TGTGCCAGCAGCTCCCGAGCGGGAGAATTTTGGAATGAGCAGTTCTTC.

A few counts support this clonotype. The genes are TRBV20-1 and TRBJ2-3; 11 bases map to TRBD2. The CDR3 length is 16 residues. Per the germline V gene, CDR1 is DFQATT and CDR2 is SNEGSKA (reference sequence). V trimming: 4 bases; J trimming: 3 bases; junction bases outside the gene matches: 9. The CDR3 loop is CSATGGLAGLTDTQYF. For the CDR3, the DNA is TGCAGTGCTACCGGAGGACTAGCGGGTTTGACAGATACGCAGTATTTT.

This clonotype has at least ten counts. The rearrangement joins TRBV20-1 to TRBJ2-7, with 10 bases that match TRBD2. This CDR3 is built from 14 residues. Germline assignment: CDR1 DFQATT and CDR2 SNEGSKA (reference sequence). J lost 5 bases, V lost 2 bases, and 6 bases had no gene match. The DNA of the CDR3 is TGCAGTGCTAGACGGGCTAGCGGGAGTAACGAGCAGTACTTC. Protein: CSARRASGSNEQYF.

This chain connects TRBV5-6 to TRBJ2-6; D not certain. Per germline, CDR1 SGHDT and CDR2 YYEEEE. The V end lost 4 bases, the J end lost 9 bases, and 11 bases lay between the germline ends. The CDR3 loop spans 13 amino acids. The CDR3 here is CASSPQSVNVLTF. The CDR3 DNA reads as TGTGCCAGCAGCCCACAAAGCGTCAACGTCCTGACTTTC.

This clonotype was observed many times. The CDR3 here is CASSPVARYNEQFF. The CDR3 region has the DNA TGCGCCAGCAGCCCGGTTGCCAGATACAATGAGCAGTTCTTC. This chain joins TRBV5-1 and TRBJ2-1; D is ambiguous. Germline-derived CDR1 and CDR2 are SGHRS and YFSETQ. Trimming left V 4 bases short and J 4 bases short, with 12 bases between. CDR3 length: 14 amino acids.

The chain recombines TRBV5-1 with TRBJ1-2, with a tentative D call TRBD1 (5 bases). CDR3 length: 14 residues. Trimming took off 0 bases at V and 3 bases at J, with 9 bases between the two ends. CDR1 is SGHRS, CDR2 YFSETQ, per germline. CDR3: CASSLEQADYGYTF. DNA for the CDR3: TGCGCCAGCAGCTTGGAACAGGCAGACTATGGCTACACCTTC.

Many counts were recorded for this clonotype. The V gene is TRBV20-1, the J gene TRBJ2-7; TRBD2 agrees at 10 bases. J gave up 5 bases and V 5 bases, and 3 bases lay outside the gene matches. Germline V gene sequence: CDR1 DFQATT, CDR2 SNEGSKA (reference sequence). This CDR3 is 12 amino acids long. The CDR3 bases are TGCAGTGCTGGGGGACTAGCGAACGAGCAGTACTTC. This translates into CSAGGLANEQYF.

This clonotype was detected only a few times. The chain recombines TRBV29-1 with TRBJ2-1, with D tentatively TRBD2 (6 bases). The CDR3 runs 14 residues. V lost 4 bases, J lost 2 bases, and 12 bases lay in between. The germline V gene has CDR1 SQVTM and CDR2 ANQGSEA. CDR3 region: CSVVTGVPYNEQFF. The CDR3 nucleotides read TGCAGCGTTGTTACGGGAGTCCCCTACAATGAGCAGTTCTTC.

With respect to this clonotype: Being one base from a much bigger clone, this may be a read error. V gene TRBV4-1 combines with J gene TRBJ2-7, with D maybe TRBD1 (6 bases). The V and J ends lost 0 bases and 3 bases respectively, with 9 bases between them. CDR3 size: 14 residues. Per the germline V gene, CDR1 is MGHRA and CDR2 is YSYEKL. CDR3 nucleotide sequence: TGCGCCAGCAGCCAAGAAACAGGGTGCTACGAGCAGTACTTC. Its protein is CASSQETGCYEQYF.

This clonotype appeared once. CDR3 DNA: TGTGCCAGCAGCCAGAAGCGGGAGCGCTACAATGAGCAGTTCTTC. Encoded protein: CASSQKRERYNEQFF. V and J are TRBV7-9 and TRBJ2-1, with TRBD2 identical over 8 bases. V lost 5 bases, J lost 3 bases, and 6 bases stayed unmatched. Germline CDR1 SEHNR, CDR2 FQNEAQ (reference sequence). The CDR3 has 15 amino acids.

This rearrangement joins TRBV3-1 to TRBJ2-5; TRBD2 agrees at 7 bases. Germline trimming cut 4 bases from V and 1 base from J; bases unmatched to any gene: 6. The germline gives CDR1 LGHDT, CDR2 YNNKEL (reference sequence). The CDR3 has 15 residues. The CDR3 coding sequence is TGTGCCAGCAGCCGAGCTAGCGGTATCCAAGAGACCCAGTACTTC. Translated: CASSRASGIQETQYF.

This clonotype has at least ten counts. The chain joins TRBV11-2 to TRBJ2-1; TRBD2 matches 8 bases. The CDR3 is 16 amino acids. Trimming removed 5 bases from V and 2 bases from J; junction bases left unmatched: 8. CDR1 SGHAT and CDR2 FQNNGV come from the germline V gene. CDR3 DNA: TGTGCCAGCAGCACCCTCTCGCGGGAGGCCTACAATGAGCAGTTCTTC. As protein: CASSTLSREAYNEQFF.

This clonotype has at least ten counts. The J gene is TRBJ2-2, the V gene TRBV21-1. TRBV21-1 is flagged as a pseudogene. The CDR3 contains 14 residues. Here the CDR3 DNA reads TGTGCCCCCGGTCCTAGACGTAAAACCGGGGAGCTGTTTTTT. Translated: CAPGPRRKTGELFF.

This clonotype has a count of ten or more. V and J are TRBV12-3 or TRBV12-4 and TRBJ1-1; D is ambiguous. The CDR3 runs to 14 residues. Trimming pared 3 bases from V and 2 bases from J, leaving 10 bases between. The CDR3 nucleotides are TGTGCCAGCAGTTTCCCCGGGCCTAACACTGAAGCTTTCTTT. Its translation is CASSFPGPNTEAFF.

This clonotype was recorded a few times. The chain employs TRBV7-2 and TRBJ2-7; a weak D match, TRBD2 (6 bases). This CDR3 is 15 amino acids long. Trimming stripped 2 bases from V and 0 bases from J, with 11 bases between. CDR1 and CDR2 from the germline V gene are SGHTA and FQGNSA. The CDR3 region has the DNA TGTGCCAGCAGCTTAATTTTCGGGGGCTCCTACGAGCAGTACTTC. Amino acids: CASSLIFGGSYEQYF.

The CDR3 bases are TGTGCCAGCAGCTTATTTGTCTCGTCTGGAAACACCATATATTTT. This sequence encodes CASSLFVSSGNTIYF. This chain connects TRBV7-2 to TRBJ1-3; D is uncertain. Germline V gene data show CDR1 as SGHTA and CDR2 as FQGNSA. The CDR3 sequence is 15 residues long. V lost 2 bases and J 1 base, leaving 9 bases between the germline ends.

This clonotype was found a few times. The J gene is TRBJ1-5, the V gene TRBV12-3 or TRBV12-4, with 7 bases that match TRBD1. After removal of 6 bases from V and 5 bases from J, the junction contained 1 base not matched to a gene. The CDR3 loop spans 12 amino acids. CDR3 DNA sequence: TGTGCCAGCAGACAGGGGCATCAGCCCCAGCATTTT. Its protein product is CASRQGHQPQHF.

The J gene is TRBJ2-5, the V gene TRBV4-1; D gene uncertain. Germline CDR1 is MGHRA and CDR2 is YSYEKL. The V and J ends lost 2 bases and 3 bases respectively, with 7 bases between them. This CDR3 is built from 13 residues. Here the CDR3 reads CASSQSREETQYF. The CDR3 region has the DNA TGCGCCAGCAGCCAATCCCGGGAAGAGACCCAGTACTTC.

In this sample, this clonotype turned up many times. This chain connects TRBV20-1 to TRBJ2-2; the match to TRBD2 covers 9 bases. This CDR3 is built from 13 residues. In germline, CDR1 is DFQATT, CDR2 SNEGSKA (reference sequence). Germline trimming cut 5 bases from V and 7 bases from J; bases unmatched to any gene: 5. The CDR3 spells CSAGRTSVGELFF. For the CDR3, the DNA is TGCAGTGCTGGGAGGACTAGCGTCGGGGAGCTGTTTTTT.

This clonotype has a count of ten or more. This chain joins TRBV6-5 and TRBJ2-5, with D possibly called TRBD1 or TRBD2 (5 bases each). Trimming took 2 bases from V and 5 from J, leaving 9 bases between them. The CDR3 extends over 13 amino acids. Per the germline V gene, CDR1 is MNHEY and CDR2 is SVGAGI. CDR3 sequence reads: CASSYLEGETQYF. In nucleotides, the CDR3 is TGTGCCAGCAGTTACCTCGAGGGGGAGACCCAGTACTTC.

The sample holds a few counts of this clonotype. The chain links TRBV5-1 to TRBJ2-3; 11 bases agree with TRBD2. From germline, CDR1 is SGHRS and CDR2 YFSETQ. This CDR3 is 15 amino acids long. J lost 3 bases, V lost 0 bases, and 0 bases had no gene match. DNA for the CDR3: TGCGCCAGCAGCTTGGTAGCGGGAGGGACAGATACGCAGTATTTT. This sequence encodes CASSLVAGGTDTQYF.

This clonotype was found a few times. The CDR3 DNA is TGTGCCAGCAGCCTCGCGCCCGAGAAGGTGCAGTACTTC. Its protein is CASSLAPEKVQYF. V and J are TRBV3-1 and TRBJ2-7; no firm D call. Trimming cost V 4 bases and J 9 bases, with 16 bases left between them. There are 13 residues in the CDR3. The germline CDR1 and CDR2 sequences are LGHDT and YNNKEL (reference sequence).

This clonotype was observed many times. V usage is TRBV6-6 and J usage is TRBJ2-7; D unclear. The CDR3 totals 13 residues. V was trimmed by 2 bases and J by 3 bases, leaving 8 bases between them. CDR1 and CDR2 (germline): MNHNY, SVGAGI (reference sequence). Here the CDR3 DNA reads TGTGCCAGCAGTTACAGTCTCGGCTACGAGCAGTACTTC. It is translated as CASSYSLGYEQYF.